What follows describes a single T cell receptor (beta chain). This specimen belongs to a study of T-cell reconstitution after alpha-beta-depleted transplantation in children. This CDR3 has 12 amino acids. The V gene's germline CDR1 is SGHRS and CDR2 YFSETQ. With 3 bases removed from V and 3 bases from J, the gap between germline ends came to 7 bases. The TCRbeta library incorporated unique molecular identifiers. TCRdb independently ran MiXCR on the PCR reads; one entry per CDR3 protein. This table holds some 350,000 distinct CDR3 sequences, about 9.3% found once. The chain employs TRBV5-1 and TRBJ2-7; D is unresolved. Sequenced here: PBMCs from the stem cell graft donor, sampled from the stem cell graft. This sequence originates from a human donor who donated a stem cell graft to a child with acute lymphoblastic leukemia. CDR3 nucleotides: TGCGCCAGCAGCTCTGACCGCTACGAGCAGTACTTC. This codes for CASSSDRYEQYF.